The TCR beta chain described here comes from a study of blood T cell repertoires in COVID-19. Whole-study context: The origin of the acute and convalescent COVID-19 samples was the United States, Italy and Spain. PBMCs, B-cell-depleted T cells, or T cells were the source of the cDNA or gDNA that made up the material.

Per the original methods: Amplifying reference gene primers gave estimates of nucleated cell counts. Using immunoSEQ multiplex PCR, the repertoire was profiled, and TCRdb retains in-frame clones only, with some absent. The D gene and trimming were derived from the DNA, and the V and J assignments and clone size from that table. Of about 120,000 clones in the sample, roughly 82% are singletons; the top ten hold about 12%. V dropped 6 bases and J dropped 0 bases, with 12 bases sitting between them. The CDR3 totals 15 residues. From germline, CDR1 is SNHLY and CDR2 FYNNEI. Sequencing used peripheral blood. J is TRBJ1-5 and V is TRBV2; possibly TRBD1 for D (5 bases). The sequence was collected from a human donor in a cohort sampled during active COVID-19. The CDR3 spells CASRAGMSSNQPQHF. The CDR3 DNA reads as TGTGCCAGCAGAGCAGGGATGAGTAGCAATCAGCCCCAGCATTTT.